The 8 T cell receptor beta chains given below trace back to one sample, sequenced in a study of cytomegalovirus exposure and HLA in healthy donors. The primer mix had 60 Vbeta and 13 Jbeta primers. Clones were read by immunoSEQ multiplex PCR, and TCRdb kept only the in-frame ones, dropping some. The table has about 150,000 clones, 75% seen once. Material: PBMCs. These receptors all stem from a man aged 25-45 years in good health and CMV-seronegative.

J is TRBJ1-2 and V is TRBV6-1; 7 bases line up with TRBD1. Germline values: CDR1 MNHNS, CDR2 SASEGT. The CDR3 is made up of 13 amino acids. V shed 6 bases, J shed 2 bases, and the junction held 3 bases outside the gene matches. Written as DNA, the CDR3 is TGTGCCAGCAGCTTGACAGGGAACTATGGCTACACCTTC. It translates to CASSLTGNYGYTF.

The CDR3 region is CASSALAGETYEQYF. The CDR3 DNA reads TGCGCCAGCAGCGCCCTAGCGGGGGAGACCTACGAGCAGTACTTC. The chain links TRBV5-1 to TRBJ2-7; TRBD2 matches at 10 bases. Germline V gene data show CDR1 as SGHRS and CDR2 as YFSETQ. The V gene end was trimmed by 4 bases and the J gene end by 2 bases; junction bases not matched to a gene: 6. This CDR3 comprises 15 residues.

This chain connects TRBV6-4 to TRBJ2-7, with 7 bases fitting TRBD1. Germline assignment: CDR1 MRHNA and CDR2 SNTAGT. CDR3 size: 15 residues. V lost 6 bases, J lost 1 base, and 9 bases stayed unmatched. CDR3 amino acids: CASSPPGGVSYEQYF. The DNA of the CDR3 is TGTGCCAGCAGCCCTCCAGGGGGAGTGTCCTACGAGCAGTACTTC.

The chain links TRBV28 to TRBJ1-2, with D unclear. V was trimmed by 0 bases and J by 5 bases, leaving 10 bases between them. The CDR3 spans 14 residues. Germline V gene sequence: CDR1 MDHEN, CDR2 SYDVKM. The CDR3 loop reads CASSLWRSIYGYTF. The DNA for the CDR3 is TGTGCCAGCAGTTTATGGAGGTCTATTTATGGCTACACCTTC.

This chain connects TRBV7-9 to TRBJ2-5; the D gene is possibly TRBD2 (5 bases). V was shortened by 3 bases and J by 2 bases, with 13 bases between the two germline ends. The germline V gene has CDR1 SEHNR and CDR2 FQNEAQ (reference sequence). This CDR3 is built from 15 residues. CDR3 sequence: CASSLMVPGQETQYF. Written as DNA, the CDR3 is TGTGCCAGCAGCTTGATGGTGCCGGGACAAGAGACCCAGTACTTC.

This clone was seen a few times. V gene TRBV11-2 combines with J gene TRBJ2-7, with 9 positions matching TRBD2. Germline CDR1 reads SGHAT; CDR2 reads FQNNGV. After removal of 5 bases from V and 6 bases from J, the junction contained 14 bases not matched to a gene. This CDR3 has 16 residues. CDR3 nucleotides: TGTGCCAGCAGCCCCTCTGGGCTAGCGGGACGGGGCGAGCAGTACTTC. Translated, it gives CASSPSGLAGRGEQYF. The full variable domain, completed using reference TRBV11-2 and TRBJ2-7, is EAGVAQSPRYKIIEKRQSVAFWCNPISGHATLYWYQQILGQGPKLLIQFQNNGVVDDSQLPKDRFSAERLKGVDSTLKIQPAKLEDSAVYLCASSPSGLAGRGEQYFGPGTRLTVT.

This clone was seen only once. The chain is built from TRBV6-6 and TRBJ2-3; TRBD2 aligns across 10 bases. The length of the CDR3 is 14 residues. Losses at the gene ends were 7 bases for V and 4 bases for J; bases not matched to a gene: 5. In germline, CDR1 is MNHNY, CDR2 SVGAGI (reference sequence). The CDR3 nucleotides read TGTGCCAGCAATTTAGCGGGAGGTCCAGATACGCAGTATTTT. As protein: CASNLAGGPDTQYF.

V and J are TRBV2 and TRBJ2-5, with TRBD2 matching 9 bases. Germline V lookup: CDR1 SNHLY, CDR2 FYNNEI. The V segment lost 11 bases and the J segment 1 base; nucleotides outside the gene matches: 11. The CDR3 contains 15 residues. The CDR3 coding sequence is TGTGCCGTTCCCTCCGTGACTAGCGGCCAAGAGACCCAGTACTTC. It yields the protein CAVPSVTSGQETQYF. The entire variable domain, with the rest obtained from reference TRBV2 and TRBJ2-5, is as follows: EPEVTQTPSHQVTQMGQEVILRCVPISNHLYFYWYRQILGQKVEFLVSFYNNEISEKSEIFDDQFSVERPDGSNFTLKIRSTKLEDSAMYFCAVPSVTSGQETQYFGPGTRLLVL.